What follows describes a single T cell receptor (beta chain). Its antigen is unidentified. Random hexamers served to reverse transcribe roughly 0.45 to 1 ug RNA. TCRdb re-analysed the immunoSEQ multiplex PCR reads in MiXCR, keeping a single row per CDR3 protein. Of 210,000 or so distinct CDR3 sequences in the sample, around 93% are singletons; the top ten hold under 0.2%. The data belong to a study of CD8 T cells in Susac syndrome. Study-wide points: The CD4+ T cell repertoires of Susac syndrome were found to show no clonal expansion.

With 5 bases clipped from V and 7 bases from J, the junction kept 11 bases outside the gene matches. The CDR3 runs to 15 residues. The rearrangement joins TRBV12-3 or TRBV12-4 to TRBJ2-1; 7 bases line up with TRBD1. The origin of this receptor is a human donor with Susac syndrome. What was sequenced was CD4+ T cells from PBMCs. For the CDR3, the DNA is TGTGCCAGCAGTAGACAGGGAAGGTTTGGTAATGAGCAGTTCTTC. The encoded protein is CASSRQGRFGNEQFF.